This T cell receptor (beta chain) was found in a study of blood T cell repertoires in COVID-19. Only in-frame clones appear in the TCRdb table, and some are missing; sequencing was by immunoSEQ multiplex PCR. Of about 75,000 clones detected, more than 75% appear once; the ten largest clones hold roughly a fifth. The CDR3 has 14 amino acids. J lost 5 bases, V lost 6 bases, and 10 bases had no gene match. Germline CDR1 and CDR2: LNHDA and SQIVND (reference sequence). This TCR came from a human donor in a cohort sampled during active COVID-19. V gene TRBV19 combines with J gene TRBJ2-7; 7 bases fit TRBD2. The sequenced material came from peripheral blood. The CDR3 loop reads CASRSAREGNEQYF. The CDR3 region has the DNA TGTGCCAGTAGGTCGGCCAGGGAGGGAAACGAGCAGTACTTC. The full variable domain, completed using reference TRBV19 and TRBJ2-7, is DGGITQSPKYLFRKEGQNVTLSCEQNLNHDAMYWYRQDPGQGLRLIYYSQIVNDFQKGDIAEGYSVSREKKESFPLTVTSAQKNPTAFYLCASRSAREGNEQYFGPGTRLTVT.